A selection of T cell receptor beta chains follows, all from one sample in a study of CD8 T cells in Susac syndrome. TCRdb itself ran the immunoSEQ multiplex PCR reads through MiXCR, one entry per CDR3 protein. The sample lists over 150,000 distinct CDR3 sequences; about 95% were seen once. Sequenced: CD4+ T cells from PBMCs. These receptor sequences come from a human donor with Susac syndrome. The CDR3 runs from the conserved cysteine through the conserved F or W. The D gene is left open where the match is weak. A row's size may be missing; if present it is once, few, many or a size class.

size: NA; V: TRBV3-1; D: NA; J: TRBJ1-4; DNA: TGTGCCAGCAGCCAAGCCGGACTCAATGAAAAACTGTTTTTT; CDR3: CASSQAGLNEKLFF
size: few; V: TRBV28; D: NA; J: TRBJ2-7; DNA: TGTGCCAGCAGTGCCGGGACCCCCTACGAGCAGTACTTC; CDR3: CASSAGTPYEQYF
size: NA; V: TRBV5-5; D: NA; J: TRBJ1-1; DNA: TGTGCCAGCAGCTCCACCACAGGGTTGAAAACTGAAGCTTTCTTT; CDR3: CASSSTTGLKTEAFF
size: NA; V: TRBV5-6; D: NA; J: TRBJ2-7; DNA: TGTGCCAGCAGCTTGATCGGGAGAGCCTACGAGCAGTACTTC; CDR3: CASSLIGRAYEQYF
size: NA; V: TRBV29-1; D: TRBD2; J: TRBJ2-5; DNA: TGCAGCGCCGCGCCAGCGGGGGAAAAGACCCAGTACTTC; CDR3: CSAAPAGEKTQYF
size: NA; V: TRBV7-2; D: NA; J: TRBJ2-7; DNA: TGTGCCAGCAGCCCCGTCGGGGGTTCCTACGAGCAGTACTTC; CDR3: CASSPVGGSYEQYF
size: few; V: TRBV30; D: TRBD2; J: TRBJ2-1; DNA: TGTGCCTGGAGTGTACGACTAGCAGCGGGAGCCTCCCACAATGAGCAGTTCTTC; CDR3: CAWSVRLAAGASHNEQFF
size: NA; V: TRBV27; D: TRBD1; J: TRBJ1-1; DNA: TGTGCCAGCAGTTCACTAACTCTACGGGACAGGGGGCGAGGGCTGGGAAACACTGAAGCTTTCTTT; CDR3: CASSSLTLRDRGRGLGNTEAFF
size: NA; V: TRBV20-1; D: TRBD1; J: TRBJ1-1; DNA: TGCAGTGCTAGAGAAAGCACAGGGGGAAGATGGAACACTGAAGCTTTCTTT; CDR3: CSARESTGGRWNTEAFF
size: NA; V: TRBV2; D: TRBD2; J: TRBJ2-1; DNA: TGTGCCAGCAGTGAAAGGCCAGCGGGAGAGAGCAATGAGCAGTTCTTC; CDR3: CASSERPAGESNEQFF
size: NA; V: TRBV3-1; D: NA; J: TRBJ2-2; DNA: TGTGCCAGCAGCCAAGACCTTGGGGACACCGGGGAGCTGTTTTTT; CDR3: CASSQDLGDTGELFF
size: NA; V: TRBV27; D: NA; J: TRBJ2-4; DNA: TGTGCCAGCAGTCGGTCCGACTCACTAGCCAAAAACATTCAGTACTTC; CDR3: CASSRSDSLAKNIQYF
size: NA; V: TRBV4-3; D: NA; J: TRBJ2-1; DNA: TGCGCCAGCAGCCAAGAGGCTACCAGAAGCTCCTACAATGAGCAGTTCTTC; CDR3: CASSQEATRSSYNEQFF
size: NA; V: TRBV23-1; D: NA; J: TRBJ1-3; DNA: TGCGCCAGCAAGAATCGGGACTCTGGAAACACCATATATTTT; CDR3: CASKNRDSGNTIYF
size: NA; V: TRBV5-1; D: NA; J: TRBJ2-3; DNA: TGCGCCAGCAGCTTGAATCCCCTTGGCGGAATTAGCACAGATACGCAGTATTTT; CDR3: CASSLNPLGGISTDTQYF
size: NA; V: TRBV15; D: NA; J: TRBJ2-2; DNA: TGTGCCACCAGCAGAGACGCTAGGACCGGGGAGCTGTTTTTT; CDR3: CATSRDARTGELFF
size: NA; V: TRBV3-1; D: TRBD1; J: TRBJ2-7; DNA: TGTGCCAGCAGCCAAGAGACAGGGTACGAGCAGTACTTC; CDR3: CASSQETGYEQYF
size: NA; V: TRBV7-3; D: TRBD2; J: TRBJ2-7; DNA: TGTGCCAGCAGCCCCGGCAGCGGGGGGGCTTACGAGCAGTACTTC; CDR3: CASSPGSGGAYEQYF
size: NA; V: TRBV12-3/TRBV12-4; D: TRBD2; J: TRBJ2-1; DNA: TGTGCCAGCAGTCCCGTGGGGAGGGGCCGTGACAATGAGCAGTTCTTC; CDR3: CASSPVGRGRDNEQFF
size: NA; V: TRBV15; D: NA; J: TRBJ1-1; DNA: TGTGCCACCAGCAATGGGGGCACTGAAGCTTTCTTT; CDR3: CATSNGGTEAFF
size: NA; V: TRBV19; D: NA; J: TRBJ1-2; DNA: TGTGCCAGTAGTATAGACCCTAACAAATACTATGGCTACACCTTC; CDR3: CASSIDPNKYYGYTF
size: NA; V: TRBV4-2; D: NA; J: TRBJ1-2; DNA: TGTGCCAGCAGCCAAGGAGGGGCTATCTATGGCTACACCTTC; CDR3: CASSQGGAIYGYTF
size: NA; V: TRBV15; D: NA; J: TRBJ2-7; DNA: TGTGCCACCAGCAGAGATAGAACAGCCTACGAGCAGTACTTC; CDR3: CATSRDRTAYEQYF
size: NA; V: TRBV9; D: NA; J: TRBJ2-7; DNA: TGTGCCAGCAGCGCCGGGGCGGGAACTGGGGGTGAGCAGTACTTC; CDR3: CASSAGAGTGGEQYF
size: NA; V: TRBV20-1; D: NA; J: TRBJ2-5; DNA: TGCAGTGCTAGTCGAACAGAGACCCAGTACTTC; CDR3: CSASRTETQYF